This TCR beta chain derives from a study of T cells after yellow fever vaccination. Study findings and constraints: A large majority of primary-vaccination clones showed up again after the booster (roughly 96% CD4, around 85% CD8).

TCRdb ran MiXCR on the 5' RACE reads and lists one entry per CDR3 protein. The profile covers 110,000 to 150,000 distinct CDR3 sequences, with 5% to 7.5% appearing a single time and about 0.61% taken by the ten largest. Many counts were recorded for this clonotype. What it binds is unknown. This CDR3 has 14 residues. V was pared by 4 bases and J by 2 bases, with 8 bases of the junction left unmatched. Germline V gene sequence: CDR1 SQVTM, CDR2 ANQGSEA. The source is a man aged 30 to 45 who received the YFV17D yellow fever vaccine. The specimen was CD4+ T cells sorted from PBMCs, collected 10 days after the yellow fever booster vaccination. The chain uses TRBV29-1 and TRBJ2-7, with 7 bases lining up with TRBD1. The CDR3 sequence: CSVGYGDRAYEQYF. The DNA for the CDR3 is TGCAGCGTTGGATATGGGGACAGAGCCTACGAGCAGTACTTC.